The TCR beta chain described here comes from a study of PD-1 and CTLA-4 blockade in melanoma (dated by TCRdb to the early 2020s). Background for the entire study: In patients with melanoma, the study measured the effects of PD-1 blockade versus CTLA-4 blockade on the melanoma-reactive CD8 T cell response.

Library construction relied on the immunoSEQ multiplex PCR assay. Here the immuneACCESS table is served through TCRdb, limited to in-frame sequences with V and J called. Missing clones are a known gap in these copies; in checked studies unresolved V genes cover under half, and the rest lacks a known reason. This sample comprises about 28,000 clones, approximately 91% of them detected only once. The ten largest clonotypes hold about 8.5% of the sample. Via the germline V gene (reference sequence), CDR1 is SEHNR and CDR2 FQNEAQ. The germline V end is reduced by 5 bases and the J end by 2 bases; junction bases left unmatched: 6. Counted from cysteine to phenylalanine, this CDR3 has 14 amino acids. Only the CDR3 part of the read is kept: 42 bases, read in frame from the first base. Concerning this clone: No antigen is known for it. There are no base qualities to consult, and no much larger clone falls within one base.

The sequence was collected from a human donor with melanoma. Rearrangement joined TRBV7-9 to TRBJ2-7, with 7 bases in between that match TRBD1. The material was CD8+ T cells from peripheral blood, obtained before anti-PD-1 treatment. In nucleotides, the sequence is TGTGCCAGCAGCACCGGGACAGTTACCTACGAGCAGTACTTC. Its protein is CASSTGTVTYEQYF.